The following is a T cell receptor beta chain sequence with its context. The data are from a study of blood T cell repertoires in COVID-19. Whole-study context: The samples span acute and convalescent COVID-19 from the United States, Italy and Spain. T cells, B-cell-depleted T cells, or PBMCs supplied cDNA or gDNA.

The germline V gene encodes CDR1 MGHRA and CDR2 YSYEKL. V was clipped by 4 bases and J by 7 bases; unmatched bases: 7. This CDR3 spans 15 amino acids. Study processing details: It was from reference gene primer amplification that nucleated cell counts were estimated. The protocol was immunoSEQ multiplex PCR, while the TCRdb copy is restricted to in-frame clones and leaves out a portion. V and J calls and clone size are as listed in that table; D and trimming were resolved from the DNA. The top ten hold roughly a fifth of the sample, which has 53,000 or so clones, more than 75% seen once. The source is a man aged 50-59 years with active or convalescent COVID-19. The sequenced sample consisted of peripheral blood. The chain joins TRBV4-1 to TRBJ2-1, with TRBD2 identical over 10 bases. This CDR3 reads CASSLTSGASNEQFF. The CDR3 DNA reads TGCGCCAGCAGCCTTACTAGCGGGGCAAGTAATGAGCAGTTCTTC.